Sequencing of this TCR beta chain was carried out in a study of T cells in Graves' hyperthyroidism and ophthalmopathy. Researchers took RNA transcripts and amplified the TCR beta CDR3 regions from them. HTBI primers drove first-round RT-PCR of the TCR CDR3. MiXCR, applied by TCRdb to the multiplex PCR reads, yields one record per CDR3 protein. The data contain 800,000 or so distinct CDR3 sequences, more than 30% of them singletons. Regarding the study as a whole: Classification by a 13 V-J model distinguished ophthalmopathy from stable hyperthyroidism.

Germline CDR1 reads SGHVS; CDR2 reads FNYEAQ. There are 14 residues in the CDR3. Trimming removed 11 bases at V and 0 bases at J, with 17 bases between. Remarks on this clonotype: The antigen remains unidentified.

The TCR originated in a young man with Graves' hyperthyroidism. This chain uses TRBV7-6 with TRBJ2-7, with a weak D call TRBD1 (5 bases). Sample: blood. The CDR3 here is CARRRQHISYEQYF. CDR3 in DNA: TGTGCCCGGCGGCGACAGCATATCTCCTACGAGCAGTACTTC.